Sequencing of this TCR beta chain was carried out in a study of cytomegalovirus exposure and HLA in healthy donors. Germline CDR1 reads LGHNA; CDR2 reads YNFKEQ. The CDR3 is made up of 15 amino acids. Trimming pared 1 base from V and 7 bases from J, leaving 16 bases between. TCRdb's copy holds only in-frame clones and misses some; the assay was immunoSEQ multiplex PCR. The sample lists about 180,000 clones, more than 75% occurring once. This TCR was sampled from a woman aged 25 to 45 in good health and CMV-seronegative. Sequenced sample: PBMCs. The chain combines TRBV4-2 with TRBJ1-1, with D possibly TRBD1 on 5 matching bases. The CDR3 DNA reads as TGTGCCAGCAGCCAAGCGGGAGAGAGGGGCCTTGAAGCTTTCTTT. It encodes CASSQAGERGLEAFF.